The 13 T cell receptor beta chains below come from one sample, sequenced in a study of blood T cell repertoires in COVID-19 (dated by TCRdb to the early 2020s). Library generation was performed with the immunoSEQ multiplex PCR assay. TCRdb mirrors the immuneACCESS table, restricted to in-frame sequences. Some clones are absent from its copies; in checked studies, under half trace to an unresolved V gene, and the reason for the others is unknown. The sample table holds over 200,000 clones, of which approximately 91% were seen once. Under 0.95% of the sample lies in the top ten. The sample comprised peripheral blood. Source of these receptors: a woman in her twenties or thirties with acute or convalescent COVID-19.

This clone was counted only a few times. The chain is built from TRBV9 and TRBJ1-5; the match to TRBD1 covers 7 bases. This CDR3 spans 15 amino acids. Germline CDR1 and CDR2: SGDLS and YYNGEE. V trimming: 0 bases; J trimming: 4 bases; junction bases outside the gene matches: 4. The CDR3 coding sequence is TGTGCCAGCAGCGTAGGGGCAGGGGGGAATCAGCCCCAGCATTTT. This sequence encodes CASSVGAGGNQPQHF.

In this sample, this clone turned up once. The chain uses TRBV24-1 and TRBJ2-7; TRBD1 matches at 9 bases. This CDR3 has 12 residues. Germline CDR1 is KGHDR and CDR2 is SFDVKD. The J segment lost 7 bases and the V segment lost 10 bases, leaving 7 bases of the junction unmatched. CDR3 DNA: TGTGCCACACAGGGGGCTGGGGGGGAGCAGTACTTC. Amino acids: CATQGAGGEQYF.

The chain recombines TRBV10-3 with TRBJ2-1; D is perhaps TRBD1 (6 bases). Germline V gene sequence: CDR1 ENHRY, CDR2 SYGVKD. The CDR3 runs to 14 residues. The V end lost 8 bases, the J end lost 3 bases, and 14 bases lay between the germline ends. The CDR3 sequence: CAIGQSAVYNEQFF. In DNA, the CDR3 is TGTGCCATCGGACAGAGTGCGGTCTACAATGAGCAGTTCTTC.

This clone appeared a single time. The CDR3 coding sequence is TGTGCCAAAAGAGCGGGAGGGCCAGTCTACAATGAGCAGTTCTTC. Translation gives CAKRAGGPVYNEQFF. The chain recombines TRBV27 with TRBJ2-1, with TRBD2 matching 10 bases. Per the germline V gene, CDR1 is MNHEY and CDR2 is SMNVEV (reference sequence). CDR3 size: 15 residues. V lost 10 bases and J lost 3; bases outside the gene matches: 9.

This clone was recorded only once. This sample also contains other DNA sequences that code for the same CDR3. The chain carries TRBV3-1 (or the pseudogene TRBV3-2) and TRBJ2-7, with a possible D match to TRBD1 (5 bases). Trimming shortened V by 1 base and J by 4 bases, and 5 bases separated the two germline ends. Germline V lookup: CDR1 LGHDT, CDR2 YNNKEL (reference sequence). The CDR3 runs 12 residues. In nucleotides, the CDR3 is TGTGCCAGCAGCCAAGCAGGGTACGAGCAGTACTTC. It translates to CASSQAGYEQYF.

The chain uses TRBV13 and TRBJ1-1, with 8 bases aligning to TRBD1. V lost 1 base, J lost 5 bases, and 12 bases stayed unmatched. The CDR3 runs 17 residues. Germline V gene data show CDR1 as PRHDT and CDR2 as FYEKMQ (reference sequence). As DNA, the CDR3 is TGTGCCAGCAGCTTAGCCCCGGGACAGGAGCGTTGGACTGAAGCTTTCTTT. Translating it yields CASSLAPGQERWTEAFF.

The chain's CDR3 is CAGAGGADEQFF. CDR3 nucleotides: TGTGCCGGGGCCGGAGGGGCCGATGAGCAGTTCTTC. The J gene is TRBJ2-1, the V gene TRBV6-6; D is perhaps TRBD2 (6 bases). There are 12 residues in the CDR3. CDR1 MNHNY and CDR2 SVGAGI come from the germline V gene (reference sequence). With 11 bases removed from V and 8 bases from J, the gap between germline ends came to 16 bases.

CDR3 DNA: TGTGCCTGGGGAGAGCGCACTGAAGCTTTCTTT. Translation: CAWGERTEAFF. The rearrangement uses TRBV30 and TRBJ1-1; D is uncertain. This CDR3 spans 11 amino acids. V was cut by 5 bases and J by 4 bases, with 8 bases left in between. Germline CDR1 GTSNPN, CDR2 SVGIG (reference sequence).

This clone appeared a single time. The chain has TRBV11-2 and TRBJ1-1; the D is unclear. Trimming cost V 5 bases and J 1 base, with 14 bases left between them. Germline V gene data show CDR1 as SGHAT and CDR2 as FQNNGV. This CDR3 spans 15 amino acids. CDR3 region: CASSPTAVRNTEAFF. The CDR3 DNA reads TGTGCCAGCAGCCCCACCGCAGTCCGGAACACTGAAGCTTTCTTT. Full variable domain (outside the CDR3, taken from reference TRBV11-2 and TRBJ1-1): EAGVAQSPRYKIIEKRQSVAFWCNPISGHATLYWYQQILGQGPKLLIQFQNNGVVDDSQLPKDRFSAERLKGVDSTLKIQPAKLEDSAVYLCASSPTAVRNTEAFFGQGTRLTVV.

The DNA for the CDR3 is TGCGCCAGCAGCCAAGTGGTAGCGAGCTACGAGCAGTACTTC. It is translated as CASSQVVASYEQYF. The V call is TRBV4-3, the J call TRBJ2-7; the D gene is possibly TRBD2 (5 bases). Germline lookup yields CDR1 LGHNA and CDR2 YSLEER. The V gene lost 1 base and the J gene lost 3 bases, with 10 bases spanning the gap. There are 14 residues in the CDR3.

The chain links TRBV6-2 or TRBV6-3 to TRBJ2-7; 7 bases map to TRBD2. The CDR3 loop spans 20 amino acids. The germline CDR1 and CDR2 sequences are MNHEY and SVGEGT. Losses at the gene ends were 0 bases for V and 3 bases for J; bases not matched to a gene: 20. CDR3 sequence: CASSYSLAEDGVRPYYEQYF. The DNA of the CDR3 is TGTGCCAGCAGTTACTCCCTAGCGGAGGACGGAGTAAGGCCATACTACGAGCAGTACTTC.

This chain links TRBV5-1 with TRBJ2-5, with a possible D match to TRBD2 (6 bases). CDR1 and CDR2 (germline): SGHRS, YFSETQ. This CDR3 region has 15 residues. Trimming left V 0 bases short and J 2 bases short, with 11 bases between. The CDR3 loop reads CASSLAPGVQETQYF. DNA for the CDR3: TGCGCCAGCAGCTTGGCCCCGGGAGTTCAAGAGACCCAGTACTTC.

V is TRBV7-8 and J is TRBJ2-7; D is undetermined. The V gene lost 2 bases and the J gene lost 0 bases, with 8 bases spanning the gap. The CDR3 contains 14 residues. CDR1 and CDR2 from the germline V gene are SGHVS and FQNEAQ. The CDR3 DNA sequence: TGTGCCAGCAGCTTATTTCGGAGCTCCTACGAGCAGTACTTC. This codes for CASSLFRSSYEQYF.